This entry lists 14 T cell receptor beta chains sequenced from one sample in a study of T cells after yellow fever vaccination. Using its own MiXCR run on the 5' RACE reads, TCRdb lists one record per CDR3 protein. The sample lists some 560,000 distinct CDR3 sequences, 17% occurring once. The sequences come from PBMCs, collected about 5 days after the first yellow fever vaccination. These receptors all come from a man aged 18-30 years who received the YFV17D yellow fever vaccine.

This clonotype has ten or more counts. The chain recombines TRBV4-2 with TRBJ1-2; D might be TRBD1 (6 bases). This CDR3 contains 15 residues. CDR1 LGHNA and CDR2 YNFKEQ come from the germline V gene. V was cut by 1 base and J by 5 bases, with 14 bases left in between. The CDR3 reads CASSQATGGGYGYTF. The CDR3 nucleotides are TGTGCCAGCAGCCAAGCGACGGGAGGGGGGTATGGCTACACCTTC.

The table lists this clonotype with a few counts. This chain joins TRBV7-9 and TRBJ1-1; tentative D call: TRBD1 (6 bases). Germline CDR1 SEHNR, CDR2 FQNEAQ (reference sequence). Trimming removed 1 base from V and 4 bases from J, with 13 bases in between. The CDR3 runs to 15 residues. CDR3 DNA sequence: TGTGCCAGCAGCTTAGTCGATGAAGGGGGCACTGAAGCTTTCTTT. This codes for CASSLVDEGGTEAFF.

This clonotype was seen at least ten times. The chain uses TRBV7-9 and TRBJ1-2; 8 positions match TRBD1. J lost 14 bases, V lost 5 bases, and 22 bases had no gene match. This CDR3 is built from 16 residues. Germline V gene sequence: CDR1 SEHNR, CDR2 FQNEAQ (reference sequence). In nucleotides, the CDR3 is TGTGCCAGCAGCCCCAGCGGGGTCCGGACAGGGCAAGATCGGACCTTC. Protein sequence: CASSPSGVRTGQDRTF.

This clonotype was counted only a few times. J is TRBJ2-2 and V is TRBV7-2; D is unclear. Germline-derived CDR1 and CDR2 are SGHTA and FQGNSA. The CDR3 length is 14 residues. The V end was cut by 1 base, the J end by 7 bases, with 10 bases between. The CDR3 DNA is TGTGCCAGCAGCTTAGGGTTTGCCGGCGGGGAGCTGTTTTTT. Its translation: CASSLGFAGGELFF.

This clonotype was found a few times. The CDR3 here is CASDRDRGLREQYF. Here the CDR3 DNA reads TGTGCCAGTGATCGGGACAGGGGTTTGCGCGAGCAGTACTTC. The rearrangement uses TRBV5-6 and TRBJ2-7; 10 nucleotides align to TRBD1. The CDR3 loop spans 14 amino acids. Germline CDR1 and CDR2: SGHDT and YYEEEE. V lost 8 bases and J lost 6; bases outside the gene matches: 11.

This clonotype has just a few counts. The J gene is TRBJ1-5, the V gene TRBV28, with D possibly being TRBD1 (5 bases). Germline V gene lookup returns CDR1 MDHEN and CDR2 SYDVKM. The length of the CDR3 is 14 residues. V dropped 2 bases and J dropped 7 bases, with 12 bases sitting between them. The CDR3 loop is CASSLAGRYQPQHF. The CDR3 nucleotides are TGTGCCAGCAGTTTAGCGGGACGATACCAGCCCCAGCATTTT.

CDR3 sequence: CASSQDGGTWATEAFF. The CDR3 bases are TGTGCCAGCAGCCAAGATGGGGGGACATGGGCCACTGAAGCTTTCTTT. V usage is TRBV4-2 and J usage is TRBJ1-1, with a tentative D call TRBD1 (6 bases). V dropped 0 bases and J dropped 4 bases, with 15 bases sitting between them. This CDR3 has 16 amino acids. Germline values: CDR1 LGHNA, CDR2 YNFKEQ.

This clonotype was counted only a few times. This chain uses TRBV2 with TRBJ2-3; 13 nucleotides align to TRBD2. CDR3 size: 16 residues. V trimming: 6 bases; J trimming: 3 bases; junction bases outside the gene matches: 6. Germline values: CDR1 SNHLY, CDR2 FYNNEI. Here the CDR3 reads CASSDPTSGGTDTQYF. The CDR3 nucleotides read TGTGCCAGCAGCGATCCGACTAGCGGGGGGACAGATACGCAGTATTTT.

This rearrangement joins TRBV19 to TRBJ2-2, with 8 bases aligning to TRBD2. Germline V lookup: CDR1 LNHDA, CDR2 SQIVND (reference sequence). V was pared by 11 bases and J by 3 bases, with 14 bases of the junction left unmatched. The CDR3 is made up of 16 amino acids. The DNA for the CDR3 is TGTGCCGGCCTTAGGGGCCGGGGGGGAGACACCGGGGAGCTGTTTTTT. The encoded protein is CAGLRGRGGDTGELFF.

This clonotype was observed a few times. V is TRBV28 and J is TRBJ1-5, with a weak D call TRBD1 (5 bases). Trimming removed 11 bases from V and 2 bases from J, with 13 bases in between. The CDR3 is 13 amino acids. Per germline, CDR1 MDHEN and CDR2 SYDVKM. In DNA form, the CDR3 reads TGTGCCGTCGAGGGGTTCGGCAATCAGCCCCAGCATTTT. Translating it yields CAVEGFGNQPQHF.

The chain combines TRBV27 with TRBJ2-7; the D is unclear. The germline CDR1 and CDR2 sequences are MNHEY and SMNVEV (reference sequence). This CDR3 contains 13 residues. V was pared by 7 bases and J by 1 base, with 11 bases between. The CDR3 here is CASTSQVSYEQYV. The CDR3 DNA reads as TGTGCCAGCACATCTCAGGTTTCCTACGAGCAGTACGTC.

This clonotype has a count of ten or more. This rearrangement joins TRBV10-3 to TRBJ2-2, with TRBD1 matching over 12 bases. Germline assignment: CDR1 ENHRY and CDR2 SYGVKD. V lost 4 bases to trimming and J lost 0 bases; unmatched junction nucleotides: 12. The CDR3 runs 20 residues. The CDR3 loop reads CAISAPAGTGGPTNTGELFF. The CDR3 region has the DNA TGTGCCATCAGTGCCCCGGCCGGGACAGGGGGCCCCACGAACACCGGGGAGCTGTTTTTT.

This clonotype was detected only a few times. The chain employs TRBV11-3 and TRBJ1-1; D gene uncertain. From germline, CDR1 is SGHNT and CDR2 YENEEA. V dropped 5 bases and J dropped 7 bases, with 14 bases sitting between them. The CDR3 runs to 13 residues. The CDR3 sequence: CASSRSSSDEAFF. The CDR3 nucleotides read TGTGCCAGCAGCCGTAGCTCGTCCGATGAAGCTTTCTTT.

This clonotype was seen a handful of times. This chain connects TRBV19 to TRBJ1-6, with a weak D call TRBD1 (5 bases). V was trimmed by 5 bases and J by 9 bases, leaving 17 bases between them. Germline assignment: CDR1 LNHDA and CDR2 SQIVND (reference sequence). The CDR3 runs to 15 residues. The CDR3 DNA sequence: TGTGCCAGTAGTCTGCCGACCGGGGGAGGTTCACCCCTCCACTTT. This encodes CASSLPTGGGSPLHF.